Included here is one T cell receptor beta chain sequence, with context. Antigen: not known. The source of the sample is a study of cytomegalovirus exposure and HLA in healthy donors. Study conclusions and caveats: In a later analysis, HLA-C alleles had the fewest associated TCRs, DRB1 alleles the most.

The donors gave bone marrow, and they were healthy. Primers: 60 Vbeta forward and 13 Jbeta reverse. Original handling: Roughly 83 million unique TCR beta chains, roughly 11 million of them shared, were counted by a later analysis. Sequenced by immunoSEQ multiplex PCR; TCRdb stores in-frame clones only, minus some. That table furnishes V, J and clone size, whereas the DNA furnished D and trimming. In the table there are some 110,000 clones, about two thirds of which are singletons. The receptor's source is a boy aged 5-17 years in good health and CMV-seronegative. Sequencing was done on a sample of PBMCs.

The CDR3 DNA is TGTGCCAGCAGCCGACGACTAGGGGACGAGCAGTACTTC. Its protein is CASSRRLGDEQYF. J is TRBJ2-7 and V is TRBV13; D is possibly TRBD2 (6 bases). This CDR3 is 13 amino acids long. The germline gives CDR1 PRHDT, CDR2 FYEKMQ (reference sequence). V was clipped by 5 bases and J by 5 bases, with 13 bases between them.